This T cell receptor (beta chain) was sequenced in a study of shared clonotypes between healthy human individuals. The overall study: Used for every donor were three CD4 naive, three CD4 memory, two CD8 naive and one CD8 memory plate. General study findings and limits: Generally, naive subsets came out with larger estimated richness than memory subsets. The sharing of roughly 5% of naive CD4 clonotypes was seen across a handful of donors.

Positively selected for CCR7, the CD45RO-negative cells used as naive CD8 cells excluded terminally differentiated effector memory CD45RA+ cells. At deep level, the assay was performed. Clones were sequenced by immunoSEQ multiplex PCR, and TCRdb holds only the in-frame ones, with some missing. The sample records a few million clones, around 93% being singletons. V was trimmed by 4 bases and J by 6 bases, leaving 10 bases between them. Germline V gives CDR1 SGHNT, CDR2 YYREEE (reference sequence). The CDR3 runs 12 residues. Points on this clone: The antigen is not known.

The sequenced material came from naive CD8+ T cells from PBMCs. The V and J genes are TRBV5-4 and TRBJ1-1; D not resolved. This TCR was recovered from a man aged 18 to 30 in good health. Some clones in this sample may be carry-over from other donors' samples. The CDR3 nucleotides are TGTGCCAGCAGCCTAGGAGGGCCTGAAGCTTTCTTT. Its protein product is CASSLGGPEAFF.